This T cell receptor (beta chain) was sequenced for a study of blood T cell repertoires in COVID-19. On the study more broadly: Sites in the United States, Italy and Spain provided acute and convalescent COVID-19 samples. Sources were T cells, B-cell-depleted T cells, or PBMCs; the material itself was cDNA or gDNA.

This clone was seen a handful of times. Trimming cost V 0 bases and J 4 bases, with 14 bases left between them. The CDR3 has 16 amino acids. CDR1 SGHRS and CDR2 YFSETQ come from the germline V gene. Produced via immunoSEQ multiplex PCR; TCRdb's table is partial and in-frame only. The data contain fewer than 350,000 clones, roughly 87% of them singletons. The source is a man between 18 and 35 years old with active or convalescent COVID-19. Source material: peripheral blood. V gene TRBV5-1 combines with J gene TRBJ2-1; unclear D gene. The CDR3 here is CASSLGTDSAYNEQFF. CDR3 DNA: TGCGCCAGCAGCTTGGGTACAGATTCAGCATACAATGAGCAGTTCTTC.